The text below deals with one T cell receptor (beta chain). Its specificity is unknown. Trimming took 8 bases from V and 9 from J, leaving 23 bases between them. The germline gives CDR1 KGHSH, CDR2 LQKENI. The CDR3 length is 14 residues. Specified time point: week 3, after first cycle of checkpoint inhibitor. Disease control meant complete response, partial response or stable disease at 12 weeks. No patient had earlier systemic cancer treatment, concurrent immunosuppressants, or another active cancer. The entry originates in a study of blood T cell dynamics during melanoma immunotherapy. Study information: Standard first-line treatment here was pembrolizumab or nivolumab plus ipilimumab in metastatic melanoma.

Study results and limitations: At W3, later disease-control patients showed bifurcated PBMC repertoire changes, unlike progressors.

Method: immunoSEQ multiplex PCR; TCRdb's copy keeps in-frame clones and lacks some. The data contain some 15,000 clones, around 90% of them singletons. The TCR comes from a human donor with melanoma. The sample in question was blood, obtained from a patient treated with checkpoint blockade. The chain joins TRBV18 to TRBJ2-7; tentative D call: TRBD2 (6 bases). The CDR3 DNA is TGTGCCAGCACCAGAAGGCGGGAAGGCTTCAGGCAGTACTTC. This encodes CASTRRREGFRQYF.